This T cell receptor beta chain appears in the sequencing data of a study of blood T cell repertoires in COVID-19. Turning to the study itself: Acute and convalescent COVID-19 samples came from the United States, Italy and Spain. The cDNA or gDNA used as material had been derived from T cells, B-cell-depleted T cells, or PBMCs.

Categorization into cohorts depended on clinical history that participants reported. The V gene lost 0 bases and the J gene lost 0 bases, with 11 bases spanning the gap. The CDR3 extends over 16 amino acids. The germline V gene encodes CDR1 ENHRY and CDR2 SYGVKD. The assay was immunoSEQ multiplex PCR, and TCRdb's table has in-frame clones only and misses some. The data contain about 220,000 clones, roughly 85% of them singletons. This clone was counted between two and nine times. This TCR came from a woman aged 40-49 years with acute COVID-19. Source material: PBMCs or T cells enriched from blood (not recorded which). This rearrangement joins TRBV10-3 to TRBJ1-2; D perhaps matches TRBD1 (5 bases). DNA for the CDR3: TGTGCCATCAGTGAGTCGGGGCAGGCTACTAACTATGGCTACACCTTC. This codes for CAISESGQATNYGYTF.